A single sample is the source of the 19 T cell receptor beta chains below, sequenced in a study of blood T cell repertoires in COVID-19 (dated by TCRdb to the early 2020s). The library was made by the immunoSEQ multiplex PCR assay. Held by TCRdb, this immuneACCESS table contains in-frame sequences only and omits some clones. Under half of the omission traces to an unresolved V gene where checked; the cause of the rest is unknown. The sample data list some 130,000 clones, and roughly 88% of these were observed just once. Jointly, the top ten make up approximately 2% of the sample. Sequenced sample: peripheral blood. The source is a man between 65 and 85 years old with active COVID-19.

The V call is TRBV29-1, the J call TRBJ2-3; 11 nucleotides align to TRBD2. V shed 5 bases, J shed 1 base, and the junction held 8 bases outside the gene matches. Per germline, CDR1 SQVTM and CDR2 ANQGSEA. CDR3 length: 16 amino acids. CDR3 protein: CSVSGLADIGTDTQYF. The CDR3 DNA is TGCAGCGTTTCGGGACTAGCGGATATTGGCACAGATACGCAGTATTTT.

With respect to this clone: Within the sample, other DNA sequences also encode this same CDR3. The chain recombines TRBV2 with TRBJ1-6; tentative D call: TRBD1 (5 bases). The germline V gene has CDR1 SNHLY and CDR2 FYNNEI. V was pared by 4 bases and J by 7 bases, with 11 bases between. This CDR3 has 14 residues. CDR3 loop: CASSVLGVNSPLHF. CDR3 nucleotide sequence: TGTGCCAGCAGTGTGTTAGGGGTGAATTCACCCCTCCACTTT.

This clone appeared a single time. Written as DNA, the CDR3 is TGTGCCAGCAGCCCTCTTGGGACAGGGTGGGGGGAAACTGAAGCTTTCTTT. Protein sequence: CASSPLGTGWGETEAFF. The rearrangement uses TRBV6-2 or TRBV6-3 and TRBJ1-1; TRBD1 matches at 9 bases. The J segment lost 5 bases and the V segment lost 6 bases, leaving 16 bases of the junction unmatched. The germline CDR1 and CDR2 sequences are MNHEY and SVGEGT. The CDR3 extends over 17 amino acids.

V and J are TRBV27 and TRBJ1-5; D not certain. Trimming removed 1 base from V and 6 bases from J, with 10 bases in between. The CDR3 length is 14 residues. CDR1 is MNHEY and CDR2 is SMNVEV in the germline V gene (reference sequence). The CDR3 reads CASSLYVGGQPQHF. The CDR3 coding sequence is TGTGCCAGCAGTTTATATGTCGGAGGTCAGCCCCAGCATTTT.

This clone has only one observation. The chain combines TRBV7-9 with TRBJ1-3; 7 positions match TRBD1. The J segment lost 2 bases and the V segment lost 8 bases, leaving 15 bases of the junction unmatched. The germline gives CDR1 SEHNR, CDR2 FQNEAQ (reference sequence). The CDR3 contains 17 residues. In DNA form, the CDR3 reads TGTGCCAGCCAACCAGTCCCCCGACAGGGCCCTGGAAACACCATATATTTT. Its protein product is CASQPVPRQGPGNTIYF. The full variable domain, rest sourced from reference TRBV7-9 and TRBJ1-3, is DTGVSQNPRHKITKRGQNVTFRCDPISEHNRLYWYRQTLGQGPEFLTYFQNEAQLEKSRLLSDRFSAERPKGSFSTLEIQRTEQGDSAMYLCASQPVPRQGPGNTIYFGEGSWLTVV.

CDR3 protein: CASSQGVNTEAFF. The CDR3 DNA is TGTGCCAGCAGCCAGGGGGTGAACACTGAAGCTTTCTTT. This chain uses TRBV9 with TRBJ1-1, with 7 positions matching TRBD1. Germline loops: CDR1 SGDLS, CDR2 YYNGEE. V was pared by 4 bases and J by 0 bases, with 0 bases of the junction left unmatched. The CDR3 spans 13 residues.

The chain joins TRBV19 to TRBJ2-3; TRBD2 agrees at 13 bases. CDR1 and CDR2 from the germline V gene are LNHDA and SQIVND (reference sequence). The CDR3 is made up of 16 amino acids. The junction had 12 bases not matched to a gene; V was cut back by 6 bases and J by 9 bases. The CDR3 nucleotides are TGTGCCAGTAGCCACCAACCGGGACTAGCGGGACGCACGCAGTATTTT. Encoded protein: CASSHQPGLAGRTQYF.

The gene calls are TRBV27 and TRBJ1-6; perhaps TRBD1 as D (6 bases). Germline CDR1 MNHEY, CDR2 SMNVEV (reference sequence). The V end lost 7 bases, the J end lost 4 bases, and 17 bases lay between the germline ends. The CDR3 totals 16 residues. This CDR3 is CASKGGGWEYNSPLHF. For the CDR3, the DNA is TGTGCCAGCAAAGGGGGGGGTTGGGAGTATAATTCACCCCTCCACTTT.

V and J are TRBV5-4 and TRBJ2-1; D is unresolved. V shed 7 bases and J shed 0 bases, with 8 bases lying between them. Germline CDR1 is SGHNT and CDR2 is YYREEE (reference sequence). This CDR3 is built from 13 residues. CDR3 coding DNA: TGTGCCAGCGCACTCCGCTCCTACAATGAGCAGTTCTTC. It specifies CASALRSYNEQFF.

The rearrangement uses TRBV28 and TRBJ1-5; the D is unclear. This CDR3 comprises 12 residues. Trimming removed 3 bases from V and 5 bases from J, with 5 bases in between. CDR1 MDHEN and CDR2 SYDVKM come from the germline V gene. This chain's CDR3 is CASSLIDQPQHF. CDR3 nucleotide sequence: TGTGCCAGCAGTTTGATAGATCAGCCCCAGCATTTT. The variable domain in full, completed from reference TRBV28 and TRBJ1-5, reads DVKVTQSSRYLVKRTGEKVFLECVQDMDHENMFWYRQDPGLGLRLIYFSYDVKMKEKGDIPEGYSVSREKKERFSLILESASTNQTSMYLCASSLIDQPQHFGDGTRLSIL.

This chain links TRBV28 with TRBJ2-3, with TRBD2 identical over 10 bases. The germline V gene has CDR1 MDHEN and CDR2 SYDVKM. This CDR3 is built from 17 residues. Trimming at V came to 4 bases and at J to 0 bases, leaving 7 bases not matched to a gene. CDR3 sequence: CASSWSSGSESTDTQYF. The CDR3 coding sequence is TGTGCCAGCAGTTGGTCTAGCGGGAGCGAGAGCACAGATACGCAGTATTTT.

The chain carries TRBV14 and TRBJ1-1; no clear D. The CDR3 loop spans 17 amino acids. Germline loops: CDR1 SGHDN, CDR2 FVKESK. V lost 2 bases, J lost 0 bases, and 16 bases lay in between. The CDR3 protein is CASSQNGGRRVNTEAFF. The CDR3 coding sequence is TGTGCCAGCAGCCAAAACGGAGGGAGGAGAGTGAACACTGAAGCTTTCTTT.

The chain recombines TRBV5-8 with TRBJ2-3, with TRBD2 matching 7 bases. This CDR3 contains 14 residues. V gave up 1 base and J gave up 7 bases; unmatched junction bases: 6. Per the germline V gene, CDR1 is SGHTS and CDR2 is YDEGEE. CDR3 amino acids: CASSLIGTTNTQYF. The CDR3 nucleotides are TGTGCCAGCAGCTTGATCGGGACTACAAATACGCAGTATTTT. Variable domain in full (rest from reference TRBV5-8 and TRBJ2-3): EAGVTQSPTHLIKTRGQQATLRCSPISGHTSVYWYQQALGLGLQFLLWYDEGEERNRGNFPPRFSGRQFPNYSSELNVNALELEDSALYLCASSLIGTTNTQYFGPGTRLTVL.

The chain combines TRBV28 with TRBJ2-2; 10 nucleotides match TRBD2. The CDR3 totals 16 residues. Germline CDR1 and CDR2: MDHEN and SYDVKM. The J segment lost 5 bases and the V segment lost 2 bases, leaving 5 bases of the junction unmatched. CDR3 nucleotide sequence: TGTGCCAGCAGTTTAATAAATAGCGGGAGGACCGGGGAGCTGTTTTTT. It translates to CASSLINSGRTGELFF. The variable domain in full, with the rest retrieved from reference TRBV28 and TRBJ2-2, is DVKVTQSSRYLVKRTGEKVFLECVQDMDHENMFWYRQDPGLGLRLIYFSYDVKMKEKGDIPEGYSVSREKKERFSLILESASTNQTSMYLCASSLINSGRTGELFFGEGSRLTVL.

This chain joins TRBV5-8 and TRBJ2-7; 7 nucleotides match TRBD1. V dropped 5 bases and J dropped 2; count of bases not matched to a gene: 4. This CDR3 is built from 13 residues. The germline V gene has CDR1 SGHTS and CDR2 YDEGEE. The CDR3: CASRKTGTYEQYF. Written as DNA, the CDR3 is TGTGCCAGCAGGAAGACAGGGACCTACGAGCAGTACTTC.

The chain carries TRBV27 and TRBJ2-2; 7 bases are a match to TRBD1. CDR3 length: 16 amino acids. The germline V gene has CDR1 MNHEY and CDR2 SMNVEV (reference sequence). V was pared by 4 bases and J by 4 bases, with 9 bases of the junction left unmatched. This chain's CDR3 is CASSSATGVSTGELFF. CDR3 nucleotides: TGTGCCAGCAGTTCCGCAACAGGGGTGTCCACCGGGGAGCTGTTTTTT.

DNA of the CDR3: TGCGCCAGCAGCTCGGGACAGCTTAATCAGCCCCAGCATTTT. Its translation: CASSSGQLNQPQHF. The rearrangement uses TRBV5-1 and TRBJ1-5; 7 nucleotides line up with TRBD1. Germline assignment: CDR1 SGHRS and CDR2 YFSETQ. V gave up 3 bases and J gave up 4 bases; unmatched junction bases: 4. This CDR3 region has 14 residues.

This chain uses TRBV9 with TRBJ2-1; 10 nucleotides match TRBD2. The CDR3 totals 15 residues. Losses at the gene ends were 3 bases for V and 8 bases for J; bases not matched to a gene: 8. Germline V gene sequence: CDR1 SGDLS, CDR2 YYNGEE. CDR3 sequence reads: CASSALAGEIDEQFF. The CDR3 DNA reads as TGTGCCAGCAGCGCGCTAGCGGGAGAAATTGATGAGCAGTTCTTC. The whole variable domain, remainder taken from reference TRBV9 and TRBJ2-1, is DSGVTQTPKHLITATGQRVTLRCSPRSGDLSVYWYQQSLDQGLQFLIQYYNGEERAKGNILERFSAQQFPDLHSELNLSSLELGDSALYFCASSALAGEIDEQFFGPGTRLTVL.

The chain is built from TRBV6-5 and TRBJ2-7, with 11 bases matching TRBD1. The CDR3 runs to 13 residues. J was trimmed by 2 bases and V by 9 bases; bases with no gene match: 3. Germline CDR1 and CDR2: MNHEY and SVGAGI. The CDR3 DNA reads TGTGCCAGTTGGGACAGGGGGACCTACGAGCAGTACTTC. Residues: CASWDRGTYEQYF.